The T cell receptor (beta chain) under discussion was sequenced for a study of T cell responses to AZD1222 COVID-19 vaccine. General observations from the study: Nearly half of spike-specific TCRs reportedly target unmutated variant regions. It was only after the peak T cell response that any repertoires were sampled.

CDR1 is KGHSH, CDR2 LQKENI, per germline. CDR3 length: 17 residues. V lost 5 bases, J lost 3 bases, and 12 bases stayed unmatched. This clone was counted once. Its antigen is as yet unknown. Repertoires were generated with immunoSEQ multiplex PCR, while TCRdb's copy carries only in-frame clones and drops some. The table has hundreds of thousands of clones, 93% seen once. The receptor was isolated from an adult in good health. J is TRBJ1-1 and V is TRBV18; 10 bases are shared with TRBD1. Specimen: peripheral blood, collected on day 0 of MenACWY control vaccination. The CDR3 bases are TGTGCCAGCTCAAGATCCGGGACAGGGGTTAGTGACACTGAAGCTTTCTTT. This encodes CASSRSGTGVSDTEAFF. Combining the CDR3 with reference TRBV18 and TRBJ1-1 gives the whole variable domain NAGVMQNPRHLVRRRGQEARLRCSPMKGHSHVYWYRQLPEEGLKFMVYLQKENIIDESGMPKERFSAEFPKEGPSILRIQQVVRGDSAAYFCASSRSGTGVSDTEAFFGQGTRLTVV.